Below, 7 T cell receptor beta chains from the same sample are listed, as sequenced in a study of blood T cell repertoires in COVID-19 (TCRdb year 2020). The library was prepared using the immunoSEQ multiplex PCR assay. TCRdb obtained this table from immuneACCESS and retained in-frame rearrangements with V and J assigned. These tables miss some clones; where compared with another copy, unresolved V genes account for less than half of the shortfall, and the remainder is unexplained. For this sample the table gives 280,000 or so clones, of which around 88% were detected only once. The top ten clonotypes cover roughly 1.9% of the sample. The sequenced sample was peripheral blood. Source of these receptors: a woman aged 30 to 39 who had recovered from COVID-19.

J is TRBJ1-5 and V is TRBV2, with no clear D. With 4 bases removed from V and 1 base from J, the gap between germline ends came to 8 bases. The CDR3 length is 14 residues. Germline CDR1 SNHLY, CDR2 FYNNEI. The DNA for the CDR3 is TGTGCCAGCAGTGGCGGCGGCAGCAATCAGCCCCAGCATTTT. This encodes CASSGGGSNQPQHF.

CDR3 nucleotide sequence: TGTGCCACCAGTGATCATACAAGAGGAAGCACAGATACGCAGTATTTT. This gives the protein CATSDHTRGSTDTQYF. The genes are TRBV24-1 and TRBJ2-3; D unclear. Germline values: CDR1 KGHDR, CDR2 SFDVKD. V shed 3 bases and J shed 0 bases, with 12 bases lying between them. This CDR3 is built from 16 residues.

The V call is TRBV6-7, the J call TRBJ2-7; D remains ambiguous. TRBV6-7 is noted as an ORF with a role that remains uncertain. This CDR3 spans 10 amino acids. V was cut by 10 bases and J by 4 bases, with 8 bases left in between. Here the CDR3 DNA reads TGTGCCAACACGTATTACGAGCAGTACTTC. It encodes CANTYYEQYF.

This clone was recorded only once. This chain uses TRBV10-3 with TRBJ2-7; 8 bases align to TRBD2. CDR1 is ENHRY, CDR2 SYGVKD, per germline. The J segment lost 7 bases and the V segment lost 6 bases, leaving 5 bases of the junction unmatched. CDR3 size: 12 residues. The CDR3 region is CAIRGTSGEQYF. CDR3 nucleotide sequence: TGTGCCATCAGGGGGACTAGTGGGGAGCAGTACTTC.

V gene TRBV12-3 or TRBV12-4 combines with J gene TRBJ2-3; no firm D call. The V end was cut by 7 bases, the J end by 6 bases, with 11 bases between. The CDR3 is made up of 12 amino acids. CDR3 coding DNA: TGTGCCAGCAATGCGTATCCCGATACGCAGTATTTT. Its translation: CASNAYPDTQYF.

This chain uses TRBV2 with TRBJ1-4; D is possibly TRBD1 (5 bases). This CDR3 is 19 amino acids long. The germline V and J ends were trimmed by 4 bases and 7 bases, with 28 bases remaining between them. In germline, CDR1 is SNHLY, CDR2 FYNNEI. CDR3 region: CASSVPYDSFPRGGEKLFF. Here the CDR3 DNA reads TGTGCCAGCAGTGTACCCTACGACAGTTTCCCCCGGGGGGGTGAAAAACTGTTTTTT.

The V and J genes are TRBV6-6 and TRBJ1-1; tentatively, D is TRBD1 (5 bases). Germline V gives CDR1 MNHNY, CDR2 SVGAGI (reference sequence). Trimming removed 2 bases at V and 4 bases at J, with 14 bases between. This CDR3 has 15 residues. The CDR3: CASSYRGAGSTEAFF. CDR3 coding DNA: TGTGCCAGCAGTTACAGGGGCGCCGGGAGCACTGAAGCTTTCTTT.